This T cell receptor beta chain is drawn from a study of cytomegalovirus exposure and HLA in healthy donors. Study-level points and caveats: Despite most TCR sequences being rare, some public TCRs occurred in many donors. In an earlier analysis, productive rearrangement rates for most beta V segments clustered near 87% or 30%. Differences between HLA loci emerged in a later analysis of TCR association rates, with DRB1 most and HLA-C fewest.

The germline CDR1 and CDR2 sequences are SGHRS and YFSETQ. The CDR3 loop spans 13 amino acids. V gave up 4 bases and J gave up 6 bases, with 8 bases separating them. Use of 60 Vbeta and 13 Jbeta primers characterized the PCR. Produced via immunoSEQ multiplex PCR; TCRdb's table is partial and in-frame only. The top ten hold 2.1% of the sample, which has 100,000 to 150,000 clones, roughly 70% seen once. To note about this clone: As yet, its antigen is unknown.

The V call is TRBV5-1, the J call TRBJ1-6; D not resolved. This sequence originates from a woman in her thirties or forties in good health and CMV-seropositive. The source material was PBMCs. Here the CDR3 DNA reads TGCGCCAGCAGCCCGGAGGGTAATTCACCCCTCCACTTT. Translating it yields CASSPEGNSPLHF.